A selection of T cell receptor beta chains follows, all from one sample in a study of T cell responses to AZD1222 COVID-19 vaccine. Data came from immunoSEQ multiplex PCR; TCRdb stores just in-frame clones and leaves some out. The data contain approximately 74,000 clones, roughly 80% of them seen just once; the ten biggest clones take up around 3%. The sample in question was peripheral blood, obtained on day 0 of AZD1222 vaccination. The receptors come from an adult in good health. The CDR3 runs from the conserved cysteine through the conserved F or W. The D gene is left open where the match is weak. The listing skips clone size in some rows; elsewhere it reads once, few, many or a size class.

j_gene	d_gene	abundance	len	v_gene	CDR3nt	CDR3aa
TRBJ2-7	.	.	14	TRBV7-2	TGTGCCAGCAGCCCCGTCCCCTATGGGGACGAGCAGTACTTC	CASSPVPYGDEQYF
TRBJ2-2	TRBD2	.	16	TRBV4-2	TGTGCCAGCAGCGCAGCGGGGGGGCCGAGGGCCGGGGAGCTGTTTTTT	CASSAAGGPRAGELFF
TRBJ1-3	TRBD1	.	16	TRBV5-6	TGTGCCAGCAGCGCCCCGGGACAGCCCTCTGGAAACACCATATATTTT	CASSAPGQPSGNTIYF
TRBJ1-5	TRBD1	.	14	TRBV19	TGTGCCAGTACTAACAGGGGCGGCAATCAGCCCCAGCATTTT	CASTNRGGNQPQHF
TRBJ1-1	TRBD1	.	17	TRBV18	TGTGCCAGCTCACCCCCCCCCGCCTGGACAGGGAACACTGAAGCTTTCTTT	CASSPPPAWTGNTEAFF
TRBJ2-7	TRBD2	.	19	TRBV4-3	TGCGCCAGCAGCCAAGGGCGGGCTAGCGGGGGTTCGGGCTCCTACGAGCAGTACTTC	CASSQGRASGGSGSYEQYF
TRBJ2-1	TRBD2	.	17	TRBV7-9	TGTGCCAGCAGCCTAGACTTCGGGCTAGCGGGTCCCAATGAGCAGTTCTTC	CASSLDFGLAGPNEQFF
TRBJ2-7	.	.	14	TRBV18	TGTGCCAGCTCATTCTCCGGGGGCTCCTACGAGCAGTACTTC	CASSFSGGSYEQYF
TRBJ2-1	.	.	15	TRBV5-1	TGCGCCAGCAGCTTGGGCAGTTACTACTACAATGAGCAGTTCTTC	CASSLGSYYYNEQFF
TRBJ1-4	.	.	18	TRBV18	TGTGCCAGCTCACCGCCTGGCGGTGGGCAGGGGACTTTCGAAAAACTGTTTTTT	CASSPPGGGQGTFEKLFF
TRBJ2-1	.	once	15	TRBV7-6	TGTGCCAGCAGCTTAGCTGGGGCCAGCTACAATGAGCAGTTCTTC	CASSLAGASYNEQFF
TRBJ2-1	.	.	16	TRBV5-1	TGCGCCAGCAGCCCCAGGACTGCCCTCTCCTACAATGAGCAGTTCTTC	CASSPRTALSYNEQFF
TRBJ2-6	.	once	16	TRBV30	TGTGCCTGGAAGAAAGTAGGGGGATTAGGGGCCAACGTCCTGACTTTC	CAWKKVGGLGANVLTF
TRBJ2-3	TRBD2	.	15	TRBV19	TGTGCCAGTAGTCTAGCGGGAGGGAGCACAGATACGCAGTATTTT	CASSLAGGSTDTQYF
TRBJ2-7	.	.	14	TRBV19	TGTGCCAGTAGGGCGGGACGAGGAGTCTACGAGCAGTACTTC	CASRAGRGVYEQYF
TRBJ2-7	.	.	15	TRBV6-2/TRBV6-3	TGTGCCAGCAGTGATAGCACAATCGCGAGCCACGAGCAGTACTTC	CASSDSTIASHEQYF
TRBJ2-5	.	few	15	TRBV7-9	TGTGCCAGCAGCCGAGCGGAGGGCCTAGCGGAGACCCAGTACTTC	CASSRAEGLAETQYF
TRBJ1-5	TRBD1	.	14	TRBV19	TGTGCCAGTAGTCCTGGACAGGGGCGCCAGCCCCAGCATTTT	CASSPGQGRQPQHF
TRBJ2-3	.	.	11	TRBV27	TGTGCCAGCAGTCTTACAGATACGCAGTATTTT	CASSLTDTQYF
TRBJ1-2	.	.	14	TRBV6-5	TGTGCCAGCAGCCCCCGGCTGGGGGCTTCTGGCTACACCTTC	CASSPRLGASGYTF
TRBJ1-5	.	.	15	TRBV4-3	TGCGCCAGCAGTCGAGACAGGAGCAGCAATCAGCCCCAGCATTTT	CASSRDRSSNQPQHF
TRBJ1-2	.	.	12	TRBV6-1	TGTGCCAGCAGCTCAAGGGCGTGGGGCTACACCTTC	CASSSRAWGYTF
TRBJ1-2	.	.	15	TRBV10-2	TGCGCCAGCAGTGAAGAATTAAGGGCGGGCTATGGCTACACCTTC	CASSEELRAGYGYTF
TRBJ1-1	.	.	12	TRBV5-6	TGTGCCAGCAGCTTGGTATTTGCTGAAGCTTTCTTT	CASSLVFAEAFF
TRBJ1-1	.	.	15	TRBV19	TGTGCCAGTAGTATAGGAGTCAGAGGGAGCACTGAAGCTTTCTTT	CASSIGVRGSTEAFF
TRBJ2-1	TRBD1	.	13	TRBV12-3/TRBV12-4	TGTGCCAGCAGTTTGGGACAGTTCAATGAGCAGTTCTTC	CASSLGQFNEQFF
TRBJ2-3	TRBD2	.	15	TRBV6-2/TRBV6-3	TGTGCCAGCAGTTCCGGGGGGACTAGCACAGATACGCAGTATTTT	CASSSGGTSTDTQYF
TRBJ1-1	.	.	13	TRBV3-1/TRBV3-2	TGTGCCAGCAGCCAGGCAGGGGAAACTGAAGCTTTCTTT	CASSQAGETEAFF
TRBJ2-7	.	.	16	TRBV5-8	TGTGCCAGCAGCTTGGAAGGGGGGCTGAGCTCCTACGAGCAGTACTTC	CASSLEGGLSSYEQYF
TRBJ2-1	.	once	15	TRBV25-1	TGTGCCAGCAGTGAATGGGGGGCTTCCTACAATGAGCAGTTCTTC	CASSEWGASYNEQFF
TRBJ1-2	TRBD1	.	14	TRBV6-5	TGTGCCAGCACCCTACGGCGAGACAGGGGAGGCTACACCTTC	CASTLRRDRGGYTF
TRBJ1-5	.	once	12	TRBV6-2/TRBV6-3	TGTGCCAGCAGTTTTAGCAATCAGCCCCAGCATTTT	CASSFSNQPQHF
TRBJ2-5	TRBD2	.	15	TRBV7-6	TGTGCCAGCAGCTCACGACTAGCGGGTACTGAGACCCAGTACTTC	CASSSRLAGTETQYF
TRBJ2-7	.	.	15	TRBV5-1	TGCGCCAGCAGCTTGGCTCAGCGTTTCTCCTACGAGCAGTACTTC	CASSLAQRFSYEQYF
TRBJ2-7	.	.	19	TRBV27	TGTGCCAGCAGTTTGGGAAGATCAGGATGGGGTGCTTCCCCCTACGAGCAGTACTTC	CASSLGRSGWGASPYEQYF
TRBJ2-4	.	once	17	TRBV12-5	TGTGCTAGTGGGAACCGACAGGAGCCATTAGCCAAAAACATTCAGTACTTC	CASGNRQEPLAKNIQYF
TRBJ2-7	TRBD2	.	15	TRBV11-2	TGTGCCAGCAGCTTTCAGGGACTAGCGAGGAACGAGCAGTACTTC	CASSFQGLARNEQYF
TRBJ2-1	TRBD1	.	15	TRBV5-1	TGCGCCAGCACCACCGTGGGGACAGACTACAATGAGCAGTTCTTC	CASTTVGTDYNEQFF
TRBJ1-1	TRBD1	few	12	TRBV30	TGTGCCTGGACCAGGGGGCAGGTTGAAGCTTTCTTT	CAWTRGQVEAFF
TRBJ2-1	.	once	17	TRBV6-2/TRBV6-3	TGTGCCAGCAGGTACACCATCGGGGGAGTAACTTACAATGAGCAGTTCTTC	CASRYTIGGVTYNEQFF